The 31 T cell receptor beta chains below all came from one sample that was sequenced in a study of sequential checkpoint blockade in melanoma. Treatment given: randomized to nivolumab then ipilimumab (arm A) or the reverse (arm B). Only in-frame clones appear in the TCRdb table, and some are missing; sequencing was by immunoSEQ multiplex PCR. The table shows around 1,000 clones, with over 15% occurring only once. The input for sequencing was tumor tissue (inferred from file names), taken from a patient given nivolumab and ipilimumab in sequence. The receptor source for this set is a human donor with melanoma.

V usage is TRBV29-1 and J usage is TRBJ2-7; a possible D gene is TRBD1 (6 bases). Trimming took 1 base from V and 0 from J, leaving 10 bases between them. The CDR3 extends over 14 amino acids. Germline CDR1 reads SQVTM; CDR2 reads ANQGSEA. CDR3 bases: TGCAGCGTTGAAGTAACAGGGTTCTCCTACGAGCAGTACTTC. This codes for CSVEVTGFSYEQYF.

The rearrangement uses TRBV28 and TRBJ2-7; tentative D call: TRBD2 (5 bases). Germline CDR1 MDHEN, CDR2 SYDVKM. The V end lost 3 bases, the J end lost 3 bases, and 15 bases lay between the germline ends. The CDR3 extends over 15 amino acids. CDR3: CASSFARRSDYEQYF. In DNA, the CDR3 is TGTGCCAGCAGTTTCGCCCGGAGGTCTGACTACGAGCAGTACTTC.

In its sample, this clone ranks as large. The rearrangement uses TRBV30 and TRBJ1-2, with a weak D call TRBD1 (6 bases). Trimming took 4 bases from V and 4 from J, leaving 19 bases between them. The CDR3 runs to 15 residues. Germline V lookup: CDR1 GTSNPN, CDR2 SVGIG (reference sequence). In DNA, the CDR3 is TGTGCCTGGACTCCCCCATTGAGGGGGGGCTATGGCTACACCTTC. Residues: CAWTPPLRGGYGYTF.

This clone is medium-sized by share. The chain uses TRBV11-3 and TRBJ2-3; TRBD1 is a possible D gene (6 bases). Germline V gene data show CDR1 as SGHNT and CDR2 as YENEEA. The V gene lost 1 base and the J gene lost 4 bases, with 18 bases spanning the gap. The CDR3 has 17 residues. This chain's CDR3 is CASSLVVGAPVPDTQYF. Written as DNA, the CDR3 is TGTGCCAGCAGCTTAGTTGTGGGGGCACCCGTCCCAGATACGCAGTATTTT. Based on the CDR3 plus reference TRBV11-3 and TRBJ2-3, the full variable domain is EAGVVQSPRYKIIEKKQPVAFWCNPISGHNTLYWYLQNLGQGPELLIRYENEEAVDDSQLPKDRFSAERLKGVDSTLKIQPAELGDSAVYLCASSLVVGAPVPDTQYFGPGTRLTVL.

This clone is medium-sized (0.01 to 0.1%). The chain employs TRBV4-1 and TRBJ2-2; D unclear. The CDR3 length is 12 residues. V shed 9 bases and J shed 3 bases, with 8 bases lying between them. Per the germline V gene, CDR1 is MGHRA and CDR2 is YSYEKL. The chain's CDR3 is CAREHYTGELFF. In DNA, the CDR3 is TGCGCCAGGGAACACTACACCGGGGAGCTGTTTTTT.

In this sample, this clone is medium-sized. The genes are TRBV12-2 and TRBJ1-2; the table's D call TRBD1 went unverified against the DNA. TRBV12-2 counts as a pseudogene. CDR3 length: 15 residues. The DNA of the CDR3 is TGTGCCGTCCGGGACAGGCCTTTCGTTACTTTTGGCTACACCTTC. Translated, it gives CAVRDRPFVTFGYTF.

By share of the sample, this clone is medium-sized. CDR3 loop: CASSGALEGSKQYF. The DNA of the CDR3 is TGTGCCAGCAGCGGGGCGTTGGAGGGGTCCAAGCAGTACTTC. The chain employs TRBV9 and TRBJ2-7; a possible D gene is TRBD2 (6 bases). V lost 3 bases and J 8 bases, leaving 18 bases between the germline ends. This CDR3 region has 14 residues. CDR1 and CDR2 (germline): SGDLS, YYNGEE.

This chain uses TRBV19 with TRBJ1-5, with a possible D match to TRBD1 (5 bases). Trimming shortened V by 0 bases and J by 7 bases, and 13 bases separated the two germline ends. The germline V gene encodes CDR1 LNHDA and CDR2 SQIVND (reference sequence). The CDR3 runs 15 residues. CDR3 loop: CASSIDNRFWQPQHF. CDR3 nucleotides: TGTGCCAGTAGTATAGATAACAGGTTTTGGCAGCCCCAGCATTTT.

The V gene is TRBV6-8, the J gene TRBJ2-5; TRBD1 agrees at 7 bases. Germline V gene data show CDR1 as MNHGY and CDR2 as SAAAGT. The trim removed 6 bases at V and 1 base at J, leaving 8 bases unmatched. CDR3 length: 15 amino acids. The CDR3 here is CASSVLAGGQETQYF. DNA for the CDR3: TGTGCCAGCAGCGTACTGGCAGGGGGCCAAGAGACCCAGTACTTC.

J is TRBJ2-3 and V is TRBV10-2; TRBD2 agrees at 8 bases. This CDR3 comprises 15 residues. J lost 1 base, V lost 6 bases, and 6 bases had no gene match. Germline CDR1 reads WSHSY; CDR2 reads SAAADI. The CDR3 sequence is CASSVISGGTDTQYF. The CDR3 region has the DNA TGCGCCAGCAGCGTGATTAGCGGGGGCACAGATACGCAGTATTTT.

The chain combines TRBV29-1 with TRBJ2-1, with a tentative D call TRBD1 (6 bases). Germline CDR1 and CDR2: SQVTM and ANQGSEA. This CDR3 is built from 14 residues. The V gene lost 7 bases and the J gene lost 0 bases, with 13 bases spanning the gap. CDR3 sequence: CSGSRGSSYNEQFF. The CDR3, as DNA: TGCAGCGGGAGTAGGGGGAGCTCCTACAATGAGCAGTTCTTC.

This clone is medium-sized within its sample. The gene calls are TRBV11-3 and TRBJ1-2, with D tentatively TRBD1 (5 bases). V shed 0 bases and J shed 1 base, with 12 bases lying between them. CDR1 is SGHNT, CDR2 YENEEA, per germline. The CDR3 is 16 residues long. CDR3 sequence reads: CASSLDGAAFNYGYTF. The CDR3 DNA is TGTGCCAGCAGCTTAGATGGGGCAGCGTTTAACTATGGCTACACCTTC.

This clone is hyperexpanded by share. The chain has TRBV19 and TRBJ2-7; 8 nucleotides agree with TRBD1. Germline CDR1 LNHDA, CDR2 SQIVND (reference sequence). CDR3 length: 13 amino acids. J was trimmed by 3 bases and V by 5 bases; bases with no gene match: 3. CDR3 DNA sequence: TGTGCCAGTAGTGCTGGACAGGGCTACGAGCAGTACTTC. It is translated as CASSAGQGYEQYF.

The rearrangement links TRBV30 to TRBJ1-2; D is uncertain. The CDR3 covers 14 residues. Trimming took off 0 bases at V and 0 bases at J, with 8 bases between the two ends. CDR1 is GTSNPN and CDR2 is SVGIG in the germline V gene (reference sequence). CDR3 sequence: CAWSVAATNYGYTF. The CDR3 DNA sequence: TGTGCCTGGAGTGTAGCCGCAACTAACTATGGCTACACCTTC.

The CDR3 protein is CSVYTLRDSNSSGANVLTF. For the CDR3, the DNA is TGCAGCGTTTACACCCTCCGAGACTCGAATAGCTCTGGGGCCAACGTCCTGACTTTC. The chain couples TRBV29-1 to TRBJ2-6; no firm D call. Germline V gives CDR1 SQVTM, CDR2 ANQGSEA. The CDR3 extends over 19 amino acids. V dropped 5 bases and J dropped 0 bases, with 23 bases sitting between them. Based on the CDR3 plus reference TRBV29-1 and TRBJ2-6, the full variable domain is SAVISQKPSRDICQRGTSLTIQCQVDSQVTMMFWYRQQPGQSLTLIATANQGSEATYESGFVIDKFPISRPNLTFSTLTVSNMSPEDSSIYLCSVYTLRDSNSSGANVLTFGAGSRLTVL.

This clone is medium-sized (0.01 to 0.1%). The genes are TRBV9 and TRBJ1-6, with D uncertain. Germline V CDR1 and CDR2: SGDLS, YYNGEE. The V gene lost 2 bases and the J gene lost 7 bases, with 10 bases spanning the gap. The length of the CDR3 is 14 residues. In DNA form, the CDR3 reads TGTGCCAGCAGCGTGAGGCCGACAAATTCACCCCTCCACTTT. This codes for CASSVRPTNSPLHF.

This chain uses TRBV10-2 with TRBJ2-2, with 11 positions matching TRBD1. Germline CDR1 reads WSHSY; CDR2 reads SAAADI. CDR3 length: 16 amino acids. Trimming cost V 8 bases and J 8 bases; bases outside gene matches: 13. CDR3 DNA sequence: TGCGCCAGCTCAGAGCCGGGACAGGGGGTTTCGGGGGAGCTGTTTTTT. Protein sequence: CASSEPGQGVSGELFF.

By proportion, this clone is medium-sized. The chain joins TRBV11-3 to TRBJ2-2; D is unresolved. The V and J ends lost 2 bases and 7 bases respectively, with 14 bases between them. Germline CDR1 is SGHNT and CDR2 is YENEEA. This CDR3 spans 15 amino acids. CDR3 bases: TGTGCCAGCAGCTTAATATCTGGGTTTAGCGGGGAGCTGTTTTTT. Its protein product is CASSLISGFSGELFF.

The rearrangement joins TRBV19 to TRBJ2-2, with D unresolved. CDR3 size: 14 residues. The V end was cut by 1 base, the J end by 1 base, with 4 bases between. Germline-derived CDR1 and CDR2 are LNHDA and SQIVND (reference sequence). The CDR3 nucleotides read TGTGCCAGTAGTATAGCCGGGAACACCGGGGAGCTGTTTTTT. Amino acids: CASSIAGNTGELFF.

This clone counts as large. This chain's CDR3 is CASSLGRTNYGYTF. The CDR3 DNA reads as TGTGCCAGCAGCTTAGGCAGGACTAACTATGGCTACACCTTC. The genes are TRBV11-3 and TRBJ1-2; D remains unclear. V was cut by 1 base and J by 0 bases, with 6 bases left in between. Per the germline V gene, CDR1 is SGHNT and CDR2 is YENEEA. The CDR3 length is 14 residues.

This clone occurred a few times. The rearrangement joins TRBV6-8 to TRBJ1-3, with 8 bases aligning to TRBD1. CDR1 is MNHGY and CDR2 is SAAAGT in the germline V gene. V lost 6 bases and J lost 0; bases outside the gene matches: 4. The CDR3 has 15 residues. CDR3 DNA: TGTGCCAGCAGCCGCACAGGGGGCTCTGGAAACACCATATATTTT. Translated, it gives CASSRTGGSGNTIYF.

The chain is built from TRBV5-1 and TRBJ2-2; 7 bases are a match to TRBD1. The V and J ends lost 0 bases and 4 bases, in that order; junction bases with no gene match: 6. Germline CDR1 and CDR2: SGHRS and YFSETQ. This CDR3 region has 16 residues. The CDR3 DNA reads as TGCGCCAGCAGCTTGGAAGGGGGCCCCACCACCGGGGAGCTGTTTTTT. Translated, it gives CASSLEGGPTTGELFF.

The rearrangement uses TRBV10-3 and TRBJ1-1; D not resolved. The CDR3 is made up of 14 amino acids. The V gene lost 0 bases and the J gene lost 2 bases, with 7 bases spanning the gap. Germline-derived CDR1 and CDR2 are ENHRY and SYGVKD. The CDR3 here is CAISESSGNTEAFF. The CDR3 region has the DNA TGTGCCATCAGTGAGTCCTCGGGAAACACTGAAGCTTTCTTT.

This clone was seen a few times. The chain recombines TRBV6-8 with TRBJ2-3; D is possibly TRBD1 (6 bases). The V end lost 5 bases, the J end lost 1 base, and 10 bases lay between the germline ends. Looked up from germline, CDR1 is MNHGY and CDR2 is SAAAGT. The CDR3 is 14 amino acids. The CDR3 reads CASSLQGGTDTQYF. CDR3 coding DNA: TGTGCCAGCAGTCTACAGGGAGGCACAGATACGCAGTATTTT.

By its share, this clone is medium-sized. V gene TRBV11-3 combines with J gene TRBJ1-1; no clear D gene. Germline-derived CDR1 and CDR2 are SGHNT and YENEEA. The CDR3 is 20 residues long. The ends were cut back, 5 bases at V and 0 bases at J, with 28 bases in the middle. CDR3 nucleotide sequence: TGTGCCAGCAGCCCCCCGGAATGGGGTTCTTTCGCCCCCATGAACACTGAAGCTTTCTTT. Residues: CASSPPEWGSFAPMNTEAFF.

This clone was seen more than once but under ten times. The chain joins TRBV6-8 to TRBJ2-2, with 7 positions matching TRBD2. Germline lookup yields CDR1 MNHGY and CDR2 SAAAGT. The CDR3 spans 15 residues. Trimming cost V 6 bases and J 1 base; bases outside gene matches: 5. CDR3 in amino acids: CASRDLAVNTGELFF. The DNA for the CDR3 is TGTGCCAGCAGAGACCTAGCGGTGAACACCGGGGAGCTGTTTTTT.

This clone occurred a few times. This chain uses TRBV6-8 with TRBJ2-3; TRBD2 aligns across 14 bases. The CDR3 totals 15 residues. The trim removed 7 bases at V and 6 bases at J, leaving 6 bases unmatched. Germline V lookup: CDR1 MNHGY, CDR2 SAAAGT. Written as DNA, the CDR3 is TGTGCCAGCACTGGACTAGCGGGGGGTTCGGATACGCAGTATTTT. Amino acid sequence: CASTGLAGGSDTQYF.

This clone was seen only a few times. The chain employs TRBV9 and TRBJ2-2, with no clear D. Germline loops: CDR1 SGDLS, CDR2 YYNGEE. The CDR3 is 16 amino acids. V lost 4 bases to trimming and J lost 4 bases, with 17 bases between them. CDR3 loop: CASSPTPTGSTGELFF. The CDR3 DNA sequence: TGTGCCAGCAGCCCTACGCCTACGGGCTCCACCGGGGAGCTGTTTTTT.

The V gene is TRBV12-5, the J gene TRBJ2-7; tentative D call: TRBD1 (5 bases). This CDR3 has 12 amino acids. Germline V CDR1 and CDR2: LGHNT, FRNRAP. The germline V and J ends were trimmed by 3 bases and 4 bases, with 7 bases remaining between them. In DNA, the CDR3 is TGTGCTAGTGGTTTAGCAGGGTACGAGCAGTACTTC. Its translation is CASGLAGYEQYF.

The sample holds a few counts of this clone. The V and J genes are TRBV6-8 and TRBJ2-7; a possible D gene is TRBD2 (6 bases). V lost 8 bases and J lost 5, with 22 bases in between. This CDR3 is built from 15 residues. Germline V gene lookup returns CDR1 MNHGY and CDR2 SAAAGT. CDR3 nucleotides: TGTGCCAGCCTCCGTCGGGGGATCACTCGGGACGAGCAGTACTTC. It specifies CASLRRGITRDEQYF.

The CDR3 loop reads CASSEGQGITEAFF. The CDR3 bases are TGTGCCAGCTCAGAGGGACAGGGGATCACTGAAGCTTTCTTT. This chain links TRBV18 with TRBJ1-1; 10 nucleotides match TRBD1. The CDR3 loop spans 14 amino acids. Germline V gene lookup returns CDR1 KGHSH and CDR2 LQKENI. V shed 5 bases, J shed 4 bases, and the junction held 4 bases outside the gene matches.